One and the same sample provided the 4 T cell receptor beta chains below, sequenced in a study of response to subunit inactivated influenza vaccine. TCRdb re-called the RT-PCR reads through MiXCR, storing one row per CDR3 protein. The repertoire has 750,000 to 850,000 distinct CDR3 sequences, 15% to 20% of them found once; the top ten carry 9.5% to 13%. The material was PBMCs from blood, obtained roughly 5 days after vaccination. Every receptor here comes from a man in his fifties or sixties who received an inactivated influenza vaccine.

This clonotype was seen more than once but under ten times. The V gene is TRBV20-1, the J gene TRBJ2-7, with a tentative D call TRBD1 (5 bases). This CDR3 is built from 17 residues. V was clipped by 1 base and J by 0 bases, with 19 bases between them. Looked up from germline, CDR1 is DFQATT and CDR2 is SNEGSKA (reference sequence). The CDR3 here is CSARGPLTDPTSYEQYF. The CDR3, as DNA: TGCAGTGCTAGAGGCCCCCTGACAGATCCTACCTCCTACGAGCAGTACTTC.

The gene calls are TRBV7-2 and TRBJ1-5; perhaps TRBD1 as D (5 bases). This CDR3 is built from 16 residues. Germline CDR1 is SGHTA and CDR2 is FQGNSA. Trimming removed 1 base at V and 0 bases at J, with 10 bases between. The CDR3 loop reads CASSLGGRHSNQPQHF. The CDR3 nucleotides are TGTGCCAGCAGCTTAGGGGGCAGACATAGCAATCAGCCCCAGCATTTT.

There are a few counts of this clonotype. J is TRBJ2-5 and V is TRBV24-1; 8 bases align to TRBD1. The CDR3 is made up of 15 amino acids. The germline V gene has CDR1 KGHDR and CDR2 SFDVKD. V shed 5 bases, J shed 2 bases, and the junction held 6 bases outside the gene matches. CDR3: CATSAGQGYQETQYF. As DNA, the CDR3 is TGTGCCACCAGTGCCGGACAGGGCTATCAAGAGACCCAGTACTTC.

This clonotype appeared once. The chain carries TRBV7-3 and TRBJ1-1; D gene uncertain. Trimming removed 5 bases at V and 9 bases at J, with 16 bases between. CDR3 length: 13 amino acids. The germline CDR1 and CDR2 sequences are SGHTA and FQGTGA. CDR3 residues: CASSRRTPGKAFF. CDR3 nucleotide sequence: TGTGCCAGCAGCCGTAGGACTCCAGGAAAAGCTTTCTTT.